Described below is a single T cell receptor beta chain sequence and its context. This record comes from a study of CD8+CD57+ T cells in acquired aplastic anemia. By flow cytometry, patients selected for sequencing had shown an expansion of CD8+CD57+ cells. At blood sampling, none of the patients had yet received therapy. V gave up 4 bases and J gave up 6 bases; unmatched junction bases: 10. This CDR3 region has 17 residues. Germline V gene lookup returns CDR1 SGHTA and CDR2 FQGTGA. Profiling that covered TCR beta VDJ and CDR3 relied on genomic DNA as its template. TCRdb ran MiXCR on the reads and lists one entry per CDR3 protein. This repertoire shows some 170,000 distinct CDR3 sequences, around 75% found once; its top ten account for 40% to 60%.

The TCR comes from a human donor with aplastic anemia. The V and J genes are TRBV7-3 and TRBJ2-3, with 13 positions matching TRBD2. The sample was sorted CD4+, CD8+, or CD8+CD57+ T cells (not recorded which) from PBMCs. The CDR3 reads CASSSGLAGASVDTQYF. DNA for the CDR3: TGTGCCAGCAGCTCCGGACTAGCGGGGGCCTCAGTCGATACGCAGTATTTT.